These 28 T cell receptor beta chains were sequenced from one sample in a study of graft-versus-host responses after intestinal transplantation. Generated by immunoSEQ multiplex PCR, the TCRdb table keeps only in-frame clones and is missing some. The top ten clones hold around 1.1% of a sample with 81,000 or so clones, approximately 95% of them seen once. Antigens of these TCRs are unknown. The source was unstimulated CD8+ T cells sorted from spleen or lymph node cells, collected before transplant. The receptor source for this set is a human donor who was the organ donor for an intestinal transplant.

The chain carries TRBV4-2 and TRBJ2-1, with D perhaps TRBD2 (5 bases). Between the trimmed V and J ends, which lost 1 base and 8 bases, there was a span of 18 bases. This CDR3 is built from 16 residues. Germline CDR1 is LGHNA and CDR2 is YNFKEQ. The CDR3 bases are TGTGCCAGCAGCCAAGGCATTGGAGAAGCGGTGGATGAGCAGTTCTTC. Residues: CASSQGIGEAVDEQFF.

As to this clone: The junction shows a germline mismatch at one end, possibly a read error. This sequence joins TRBV6-1 and TRBJ2-5, with TRBD1 as a possible D gene (5 bases). This CDR3 has 13 amino acids. Germline V gives CDR1 MNHNS, CDR2 SASEGT. CDR3 sequence: CASSEGRGRRGNF. The CDR3 DNA sequence: TGTGCCAGCAGTGAAGGCAGAGGCAGAAGGGGTAACTTC.

This chain connects TRBV5-8 to TRBJ1-2, with D perhaps matching TRBD1 (6 bases). This CDR3 is 15 amino acids long. The germline V gene encodes CDR1 SGHTS and CDR2 YDEGEE. V was cut by 4 bases and J by 7 bases, with 20 bases left in between. The CDR3 sequence is CASSRTDRLMAGYTF. The CDR3, as DNA: TGTGCCAGCAGCCGCACCGACAGGCTTATGGCTGGCTACACCTTC.

The V and J genes are TRBV6-1 and TRBJ2-7; the D gene is possibly TRBD2 (6 bases). The CDR3 is made up of 15 amino acids. The V gene's germline CDR1 is MNHNS and CDR2 SASEGT. V dropped 7 bases and J dropped 4 bases, with 20 bases sitting between them. The DNA for the CDR3 is TGTGCCAGCACTCTAGGAGGGAATGGGATGTACGAGCAGTACTTC. Encoded protein: CASTLGGNGMYEQYF.

V is TRBV5-6 and J is TRBJ1-1; 7 bases line up with TRBD1. Germline trimming cut 3 bases from V and 4 bases from J; bases unmatched to any gene: 6. There are 14 residues in the CDR3. The germline V gene has CDR1 SGHDT and CDR2 YYEEEE. CDR3 in amino acids: CASSSSPGGTEAFF. The CDR3 nucleotides are TGTGCCAGCAGCTCCTCGCCAGGGGGCACTGAAGCTTTCTTT.

In DNA form, the CDR3 reads TGCGCCAGCAGTGTTGGCACCTTCTCCTACAATGAGCAGTTCTTC. It specifies CASSVGTFSYNEQFF. The chain recombines TRBV10-1 with TRBJ2-1; D uncertain. Trimming took 4 bases from V and 0 from J, leaving 10 bases between them. Germline V gene lookup returns CDR1 WNHNN and CDR2 SYGVQD (reference sequence). The CDR3 extends over 15 amino acids.

The V gene is TRBV19, the J gene TRBJ2-7; weak D call: TRBD2 (5 bases). Trimming took off 5 bases at V and 5 bases at J, with 16 bases between the two ends. Germline values: CDR1 LNHDA, CDR2 SQIVND (reference sequence). The length of the CDR3 is 14 residues. The CDR3 region is CASSAGLPPHEQYF. The CDR3 nucleotides read TGTGCCAGTAGTGCCGGACTTCCTCCCCACGAGCAGTACTTC.

DNA for the CDR3: TGTGCCAGCAGCTTCGATAGAGGGCTAACCAAAAACATTCAGTACTTC. It is translated as CASSFDRGLTKNIQYF. The V and J genes are TRBV7-9 and TRBJ2-4; tentative D call: TRBD2 (5 bases). The CDR3 has 16 residues. Germline-derived CDR1 and CDR2 are SEHNR and FQNEAQ (reference sequence). V was clipped by 3 bases and J by 2 bases, with 14 bases between them.

This chain uses TRBV2 with TRBJ2-7, with 13 nucleotides matching TRBD2. With 4 bases clipped from V and 5 bases from J, the junction kept 5 bases outside the gene matches. CDR1 is SNHLY and CDR2 is FYNNEI in the germline V gene. The CDR3 contains 15 residues. CDR3 region: CASSAPGLAGNEQYF. In nucleotides, the CDR3 is TGTGCCAGCAGTGCCCCGGGACTAGCGGGAAACGAGCAGTACTTC.

The chain combines TRBV10-2 with TRBJ2-5; 7 bases are a match to TRBD1. The V segment lost 3 bases and the J segment 7 bases; nucleotides outside the gene matches: 11. Germline CDR1 and CDR2: WSHSY and SAAADI. The CDR3 spans 15 residues. CDR3 in amino acids: CASSESETGWGTQYF. CDR3 bases: TGCGCCAGCAGTGAATCGGAGACAGGGTGGGGGACCCAGTACTTC.

The chain carries TRBV18 and TRBJ2-1, with 8 bases fitting TRBD2. In germline, CDR1 is KGHSH, CDR2 LQKENI. This CDR3 spans 17 amino acids. Unmatched junction bases numbered 9, after V lost 1 base and J lost 4 bases. CDR3 loop: CASSPRTAGVLYNEQFF. The CDR3 DNA reads as TGTGCCAGCTCACCACGAACAGCGGGGGTTCTTTACAATGAGCAGTTCTTC.

This sequence joins TRBV5-6 and TRBJ1-5; a weak D match, TRBD1 (5 bases). Germline-derived CDR1 and CDR2 are SGHDT and YYEEEE. The CDR3 is 14 amino acids. Trimming left V 1 base short and J 7 bases short, with 12 bases between. The CDR3 reads CASSLYGAWQPQHF. The CDR3 DNA reads as TGTGCCAGCAGCTTGTATGGGGCCTGGCAGCCCCAGCATTTT.

CDR3 nucleotides: TGTGCCAGCAGCCCAGAGACAGTTAATGAGCAGTTCTTC. It is translated as CASSPETVNEQFF. The gene calls are TRBV13 and TRBJ2-1; maybe TRBD1 (5 bases). V lost 5 bases and J lost 7, with 12 bases in between. Per the germline V gene, CDR1 is PRHDT and CDR2 is FYEKMQ (reference sequence). This CDR3 is 13 amino acids long.

The gene calls are TRBV19 and TRBJ2-1, with D tentatively TRBD2 (5 bases). Germline CDR1 and CDR2: LNHDA and SQIVND (reference sequence). Trimming took off 3 bases at V and 8 bases at J, with 8 bases between the two ends. The CDR3 contains 12 residues. The CDR3 nucleotides are TGTGCCAGTAGTATCGGGGTGTATGAGCAGTTCTTC. As protein: CASSIGVYEQFF.

The rearrangement uses TRBV27 and TRBJ1-1, with D perhaps matching TRBD1 (5 bases). V was cut by 2 bases and J by 1 base, with 8 bases left in between. The CDR3 has 14 amino acids. Germline V lookup: CDR1 MNHEY, CDR2 SMNVEV (reference sequence). Here the CDR3 reads CASSLARANTEAFF. The DNA for the CDR3 is TGTGCCAGCAGTTTAGCCAGGGCGAACACTGAAGCTTTCTTT.

The CDR3 bases are TGTGCCATCGCCAGCGGGCTTTCCTACGAGCAGTACTTC. Amino acid sequence: CAIASGLSYEQYF. The chain employs TRBV10-3 and TRBJ2-7; a weak D match, TRBD2 (6 bases). CDR3 size: 13 residues. CDR1 and CDR2 from the germline V gene are ENHRY and SYGVKD. V lost 8 bases and J lost 1, with 12 bases in between.

There are a few counts of this clone. DNA of the CDR3: TGTGCCAGCAGTGCCGGGAACCCCTACGAGCAGTACTTC. It encodes CASSAGNPYEQYF. The chain combines TRBV6-5 with TRBJ2-7; tentatively, D is TRBD2 (5 bases). The CDR3 has 13 amino acids. The V gene's germline CDR1 is MNHEY and CDR2 SVGAGI. Trimming left V 5 bases short and J 2 bases short, with 10 bases between.

The chain is built from TRBV7-8 and TRBJ2-3, with 7 bases identical to TRBD2. Germline CDR1 and CDR2: SGHVS and FQNEAQ. The CDR3 consists of 17 residues. V shed 6 bases and J 2 bases; nucleotides not matched to a gene: 14. In DNA, the CDR3 is TGTGCCAGCAGTCTATGGCCGGGACTACAGATCACAGATACGCAGTATTTT. It yields the protein CASSLWPGLQITDTQYF.

The chain is built from TRBV7-9 and TRBJ2-3; TRBD1 agrees at 7 bases. Germline loops: CDR1 SEHNR, CDR2 FQNEAQ (reference sequence). V was pared by 1 base and J by 3 bases, with 7 bases of the junction left unmatched. CDR3 size: 16 residues. The CDR3, as DNA: TGTGCCAGCAGCTTAGACCCCGGGACAGATACAGATACGCAGTATTTT. Residues: CASSLDPGTDTDTQYF.

This sequence joins TRBV27 and TRBJ2-7; TRBD2 agrees at 9 bases. The CDR3 is 15 residues long. CDR1 is MNHEY, CDR2 SMNVEV, per germline (reference sequence). V lost 5 bases, J lost 6 bases, and 11 bases stayed unmatched. The CDR3: CASSVVAGVVTEQYF. DNA for the CDR3: TGTGCCAGCAGTGTTGTAGCGGGGGTCGTCACCGAGCAGTACTTC.

J is TRBJ2-1 and V is TRBV7-3, with TRBD2 identical over 8 bases. V shed 3 bases and J 6 bases; nucleotides not matched to a gene: 10. The germline CDR1 and CDR2 sequences are SGHTA and FQGTGA. The CDR3 has 16 residues. The DNA for the CDR3 is TGTGCCAGCAGCTTGACCGGGACTAGTATGGGCAATGAGCAGTTCTTC. This gives the protein CASSLTGTSMGNEQFF.

In its sample, this clone was seen once. V is TRBV11-3 and J is TRBJ2-7; D is uncertain. From germline, CDR1 is SGHNT and CDR2 YENEEA. V dropped 2 bases and J dropped 3 bases, with 11 bases sitting between them. This CDR3 comprises 14 residues. The CDR3 DNA reads TGTGCCAGCAGCTTAATAGGCACAGACTACGAGCAGTACTTC. It yields the protein CASSLIGTDYEQYF.

A word on this clone: In the same sample, other DNA sequences code for this CDR3. The rearrangement joins TRBV4-1 to TRBJ2-7; unclear D gene. The V end lost 1 base, the J end lost 0 bases, and 10 bases lay between the germline ends. The CDR3 sequence is 15 residues long. The V gene's germline CDR1 is MGHRA and CDR2 YSYEKL. The CDR3 DNA sequence: TGCGCCAGCAGCCAAGCAGGTCTAAGCTCCTACGAGCAGTACTTC. Protein sequence: CASSQAGLSSYEQYF.

The chain joins TRBV11-1 to TRBJ2-7, with TRBD1 matching 9 bases. CDR1 SGHAT and CDR2 FQDESV come from the germline V gene (reference sequence). Trimming took 2 bases from V and 1 from J; bases not matched to a gene: 12. The CDR3 length is 18 residues. Written as DNA, the CDR3 is TGTGCCAGCAGCTTAAACAGGGGGCCACCCGACCTGTCCTACGAGCAGTACTTC. This translates into CASSLNRGPPDLSYEQYF.

V usage is TRBV28 and J usage is TRBJ2-7; D possibly corresponds to TRBD1 (6 bases). V was trimmed by 3 bases and J by 2 bases, leaving 11 bases between them. This CDR3 comprises 14 residues. Germline V gene lookup returns CDR1 MDHEN and CDR2 SYDVKM. CDR3 loop: CASSLGAGTYEQYF. The DNA of the CDR3 is TGTGCCAGCAGTTTGGGGGCAGGGACCTACGAGCAGTACTTC.

Comments on this clone: Distinct nucleotide sequences in the sample also encode this CDR3. This chain uses TRBV4-1 with TRBJ2-7; the match to TRBD2 covers 11 bases. V dropped 2 bases and J dropped 0; count of bases not matched to a gene: 0. CDR1 is MGHRA and CDR2 is YSYEKL in the germline V gene. CDR3 size: 15 residues. CDR3 in amino acids: CASSQTSGSSYEQYF. In DNA form, the CDR3 reads TGCGCCAGCAGCCAAACTAGCGGGAGCTCCTACGAGCAGTACTTC.

V gene TRBV19 combines with J gene TRBJ2-1; D may be TRBD2 (5 bases). This CDR3 is built from 14 residues. The germline gives CDR1 LNHDA, CDR2 SQIVND (reference sequence). V lost 4 bases and J 5 bases, leaving 12 bases between the germline ends. The CDR3, as DNA: TGTGCCAGTAGTACTTGGCGGGTCGACAATGAGCAGTTCTTC. Translated: CASSTWRVDNEQFF.

The rearrangement links TRBV27 to TRBJ1-2, with a tentative D call TRBD1 (6 bases). The CDR3 is 14 residues long. Germline values: CDR1 MNHEY, CDR2 SMNVEV (reference sequence). With 6 bases removed from V and 4 bases from J, the gap between germline ends came to 15 bases. The CDR3 reads CASSPTGGTYGYTF. Written as DNA, the CDR3 is TGTGCCAGCAGCCCGACAGGAGGAACCTATGGCTACACCTTC.